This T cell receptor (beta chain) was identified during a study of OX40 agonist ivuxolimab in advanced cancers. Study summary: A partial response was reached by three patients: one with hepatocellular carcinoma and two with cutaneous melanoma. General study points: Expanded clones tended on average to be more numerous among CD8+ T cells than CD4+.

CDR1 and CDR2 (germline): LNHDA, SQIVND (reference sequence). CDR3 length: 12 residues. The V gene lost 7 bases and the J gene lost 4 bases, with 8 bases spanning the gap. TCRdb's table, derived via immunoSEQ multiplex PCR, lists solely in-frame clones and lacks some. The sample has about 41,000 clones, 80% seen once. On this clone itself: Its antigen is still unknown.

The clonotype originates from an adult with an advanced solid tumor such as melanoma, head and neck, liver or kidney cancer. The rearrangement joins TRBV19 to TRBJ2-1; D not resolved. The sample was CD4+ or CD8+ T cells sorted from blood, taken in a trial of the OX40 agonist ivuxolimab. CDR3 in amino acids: CASTTEYNEQFF. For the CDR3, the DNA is TGTGCCAGTACCACAGAGTACAATGAGCAGTTCTTC.